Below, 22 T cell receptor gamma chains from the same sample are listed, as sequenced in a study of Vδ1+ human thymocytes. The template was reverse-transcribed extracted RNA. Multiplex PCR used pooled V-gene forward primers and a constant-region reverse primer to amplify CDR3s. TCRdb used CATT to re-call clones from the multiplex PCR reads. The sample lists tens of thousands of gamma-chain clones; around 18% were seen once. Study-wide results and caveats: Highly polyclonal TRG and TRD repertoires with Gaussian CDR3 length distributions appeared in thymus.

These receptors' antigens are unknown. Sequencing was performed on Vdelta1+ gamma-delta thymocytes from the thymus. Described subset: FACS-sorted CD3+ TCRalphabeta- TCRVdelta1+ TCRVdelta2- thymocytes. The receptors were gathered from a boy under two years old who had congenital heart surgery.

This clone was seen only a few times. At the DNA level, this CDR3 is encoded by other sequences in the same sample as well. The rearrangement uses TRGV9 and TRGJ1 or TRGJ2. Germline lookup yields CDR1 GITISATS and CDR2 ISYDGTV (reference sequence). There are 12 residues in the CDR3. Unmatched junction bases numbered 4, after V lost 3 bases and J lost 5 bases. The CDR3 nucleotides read TGTGCCTTGTGGGAGACGGATTATAAGAAACTCTTT. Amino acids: CALWETDYKKLF.

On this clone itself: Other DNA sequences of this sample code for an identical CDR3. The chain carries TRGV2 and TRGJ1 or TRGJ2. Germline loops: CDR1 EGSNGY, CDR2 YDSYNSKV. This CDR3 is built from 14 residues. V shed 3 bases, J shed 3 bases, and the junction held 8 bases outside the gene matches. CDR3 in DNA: TGTGCCACCTGGGACCAACGGGGTTATTATAAGAAACTCTTT. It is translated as CATWDQRGYYKKLF.

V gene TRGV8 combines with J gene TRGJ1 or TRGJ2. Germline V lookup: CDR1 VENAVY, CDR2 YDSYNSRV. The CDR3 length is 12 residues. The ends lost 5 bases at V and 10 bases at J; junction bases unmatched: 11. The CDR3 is CATWATPRKKLF. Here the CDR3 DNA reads TGTGCCACCTGGGCTACACCCAGAAAGAAACTCTTT.

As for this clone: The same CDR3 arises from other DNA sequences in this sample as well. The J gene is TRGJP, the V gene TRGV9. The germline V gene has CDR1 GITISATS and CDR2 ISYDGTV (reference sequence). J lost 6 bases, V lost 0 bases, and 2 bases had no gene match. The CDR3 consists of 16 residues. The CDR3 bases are TGTGCCTTGTGGGAGGTGGTAGAGTTGGGCAAAAAAATCAAGGTATTT. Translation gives CALWEVVELGKKIKVF.

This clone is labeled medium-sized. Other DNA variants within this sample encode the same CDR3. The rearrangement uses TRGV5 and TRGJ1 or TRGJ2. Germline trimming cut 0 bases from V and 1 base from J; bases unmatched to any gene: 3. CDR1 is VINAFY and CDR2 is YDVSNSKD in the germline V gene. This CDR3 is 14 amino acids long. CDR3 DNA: TGTGCCACCTGGGACAGGCCAAATTATTATAAGAAACTCTTT. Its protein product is CATWDRPNYYKKLF.

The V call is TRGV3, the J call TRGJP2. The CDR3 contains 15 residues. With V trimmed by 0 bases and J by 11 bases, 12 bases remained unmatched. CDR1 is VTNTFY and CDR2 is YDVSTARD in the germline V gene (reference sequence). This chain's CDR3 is CATWDRLGPGWIKTF. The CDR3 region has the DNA TGTGCCACCTGGGACAGGCTTGGCCCGGGGTGGATCAAGACGTTT.

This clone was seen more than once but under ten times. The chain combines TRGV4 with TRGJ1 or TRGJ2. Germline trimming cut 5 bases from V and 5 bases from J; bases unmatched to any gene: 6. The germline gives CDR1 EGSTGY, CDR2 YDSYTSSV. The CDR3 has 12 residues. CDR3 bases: TGTGCCACCTGGGTCCTCGATTATAAGAAACTCTTT. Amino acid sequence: CATWVLDYKKLF.

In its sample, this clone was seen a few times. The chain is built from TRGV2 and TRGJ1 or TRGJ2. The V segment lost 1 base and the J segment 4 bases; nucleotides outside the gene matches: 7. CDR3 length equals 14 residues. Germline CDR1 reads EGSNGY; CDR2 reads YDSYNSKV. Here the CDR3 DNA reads TGTGCCACCTGGGACGGCATAGGGTATTATAAGAAACTCTTT. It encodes CATWDGIGYYKKLF.

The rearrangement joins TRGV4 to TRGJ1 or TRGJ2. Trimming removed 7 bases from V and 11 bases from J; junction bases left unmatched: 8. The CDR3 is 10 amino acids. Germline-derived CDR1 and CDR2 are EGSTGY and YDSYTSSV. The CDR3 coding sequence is TGTGCCACCTGCTACTGGGAGAAACTCTTT. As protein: CATCYWEKLF.

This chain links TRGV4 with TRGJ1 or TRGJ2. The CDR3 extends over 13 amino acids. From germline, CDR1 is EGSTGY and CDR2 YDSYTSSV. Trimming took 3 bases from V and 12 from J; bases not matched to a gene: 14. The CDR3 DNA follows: TGTGCCACCTGGGATTCCGGCCTTTACGCGAAACTCTTT. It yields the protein CATWDSGLYAKLF.

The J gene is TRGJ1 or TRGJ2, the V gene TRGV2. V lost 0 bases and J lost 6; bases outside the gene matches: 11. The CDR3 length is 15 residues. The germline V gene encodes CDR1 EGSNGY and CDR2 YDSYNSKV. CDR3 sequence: CATWDGRYPPYKKLF. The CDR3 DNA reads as TGTGCCACCTGGGACGGGCGTTACCCGCCTTATAAGAAACTCTTT.

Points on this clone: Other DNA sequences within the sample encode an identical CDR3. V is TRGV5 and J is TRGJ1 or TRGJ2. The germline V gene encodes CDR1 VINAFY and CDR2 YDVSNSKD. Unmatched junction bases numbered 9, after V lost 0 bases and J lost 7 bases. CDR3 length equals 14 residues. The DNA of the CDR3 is TGTGCCACCTGGGACAGGCCGAGGGGGTATAAGAAACTCTTT. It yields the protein CATWDRPRGYKKLF.

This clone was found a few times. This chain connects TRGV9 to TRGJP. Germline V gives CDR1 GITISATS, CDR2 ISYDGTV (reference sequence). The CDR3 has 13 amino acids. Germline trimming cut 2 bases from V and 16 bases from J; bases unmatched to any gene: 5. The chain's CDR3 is CALWEASKKIKVF. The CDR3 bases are TGTGCCTTGTGGGAGGCCTCTAAAAAAATCAAGGTATTT.

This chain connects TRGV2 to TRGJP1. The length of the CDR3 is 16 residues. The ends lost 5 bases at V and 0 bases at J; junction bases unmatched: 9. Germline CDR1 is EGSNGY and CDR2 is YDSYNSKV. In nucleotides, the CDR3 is TGTGCCACCTGGGTTCAAAGGAATACCACTGGTTGGTTCAAGATATTT. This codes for CATWVQRNTTGWFKIF.

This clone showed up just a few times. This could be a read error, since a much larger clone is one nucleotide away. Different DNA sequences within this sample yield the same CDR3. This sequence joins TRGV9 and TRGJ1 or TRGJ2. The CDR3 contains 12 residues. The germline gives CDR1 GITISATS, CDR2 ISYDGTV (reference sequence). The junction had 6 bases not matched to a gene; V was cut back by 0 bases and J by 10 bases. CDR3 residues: CALWEVQYKKLF. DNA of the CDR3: TGTGCCTTGTGGGAGGTGCAGTACAAGAAACTCTTT.

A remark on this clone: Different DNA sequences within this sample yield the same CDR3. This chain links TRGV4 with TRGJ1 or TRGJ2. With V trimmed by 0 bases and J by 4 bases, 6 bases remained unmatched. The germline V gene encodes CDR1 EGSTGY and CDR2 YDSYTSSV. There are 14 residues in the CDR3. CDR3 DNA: TGTGCCACCTGGGATGGGCTGGCATATTATAAGAAACTCTTT. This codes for CATWDGLAYYKKLF.

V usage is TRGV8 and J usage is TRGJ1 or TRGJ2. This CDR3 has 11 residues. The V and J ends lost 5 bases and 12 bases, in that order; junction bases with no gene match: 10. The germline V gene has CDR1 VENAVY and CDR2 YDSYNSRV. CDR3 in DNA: TGTGCCACCTGGGCCTTAAGGAGGAAACTCTTT. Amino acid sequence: CATWALRRKLF.

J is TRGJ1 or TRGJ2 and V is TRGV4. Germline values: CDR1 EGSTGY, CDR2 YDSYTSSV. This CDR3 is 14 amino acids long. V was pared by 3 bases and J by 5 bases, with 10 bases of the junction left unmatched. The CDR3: CATWDNVAHYKKLF. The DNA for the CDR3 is TGTGCCACCTGGGATAACGTGGCTCATTATAAGAAACTCTTT.

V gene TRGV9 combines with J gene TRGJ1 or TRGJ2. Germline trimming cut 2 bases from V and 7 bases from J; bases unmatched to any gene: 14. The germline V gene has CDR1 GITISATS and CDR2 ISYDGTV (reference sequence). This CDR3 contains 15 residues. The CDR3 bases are TGTGCCTTGTGGGAGGCCCTATCAATTGGGTATAAGAAACTCTTT. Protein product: CALWEALSIGYKKLF.

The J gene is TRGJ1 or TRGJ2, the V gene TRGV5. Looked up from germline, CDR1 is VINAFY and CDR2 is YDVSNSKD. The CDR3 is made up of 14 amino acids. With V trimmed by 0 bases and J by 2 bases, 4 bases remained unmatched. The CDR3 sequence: CATWDRYHYYKKLF. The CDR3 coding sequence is TGTGCCACCTGGGACAGGTACCATTATTATAAGAAACTCTTT.

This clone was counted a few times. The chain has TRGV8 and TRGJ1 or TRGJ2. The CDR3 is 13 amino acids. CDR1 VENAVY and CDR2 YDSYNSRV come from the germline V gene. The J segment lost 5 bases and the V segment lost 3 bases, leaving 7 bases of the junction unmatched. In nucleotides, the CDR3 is TGTGCCACCTGGGATCGAACGGATTATAAGAAACTCTTT. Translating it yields CATWDRTDYKKLF.

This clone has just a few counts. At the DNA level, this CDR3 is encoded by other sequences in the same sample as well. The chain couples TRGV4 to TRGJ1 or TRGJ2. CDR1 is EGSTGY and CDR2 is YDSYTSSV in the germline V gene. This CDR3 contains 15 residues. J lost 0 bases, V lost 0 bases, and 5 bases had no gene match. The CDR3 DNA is TGTGCCACCTGGGATGGGCTACCGAATTATTATAAGAAACTCTTT. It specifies CATWDGLPNYYKKLF.